The clone carrying this T cell receptor (beta chain) was counted many times. Losses at the gene ends were 11 bases for V and 1 base for J; bases not matched to a gene: 7. This CDR3 comprises 14 residues. CDR1 and CDR2 (germline): MNHNY, SVGAGI (reference sequence). The source of the sample is a study of HIV-infected children after antiretroviral therapy interruption. Study-wide context: Interruption-arm samples span weeks 0, 12, interruption end (24 or 48), and about 3 years post-study. Samples from the continuous-treatment group were taken at weeks 0, 48 and 150.

Unique molecular identifiers were included in an RNA-based 3' RACE TCR library. TCRdb processed the 3' RACE reads anew with MiXCR; each CDR3 protein has one entry. The sample holds some 40,000 distinct CDR3 sequences, less than 8.5% seen once. The treatment was: PENTA 11 planned treatment interruption arm or continuous ART arm. The chain links TRBV6-6 to TRBJ2-2, with 7 positions matching TRBD2. The sample was CD45RA+ CD4+ T cells from PBMCs, pooled from several time points, taken from a donor given antiretroviral therapy, either interrupted or continuous. Subset specified: naive CD4+ CD45RA+ CD45RO- T cells. The clonotype originates from a pool of human donors with HIV. In DNA form, the CDR3 reads TGTGCCGCCACCGGGACTAAGAACACCGGGGAGCTGTTTTTT. Translation: CAATGTKNTGELFF.